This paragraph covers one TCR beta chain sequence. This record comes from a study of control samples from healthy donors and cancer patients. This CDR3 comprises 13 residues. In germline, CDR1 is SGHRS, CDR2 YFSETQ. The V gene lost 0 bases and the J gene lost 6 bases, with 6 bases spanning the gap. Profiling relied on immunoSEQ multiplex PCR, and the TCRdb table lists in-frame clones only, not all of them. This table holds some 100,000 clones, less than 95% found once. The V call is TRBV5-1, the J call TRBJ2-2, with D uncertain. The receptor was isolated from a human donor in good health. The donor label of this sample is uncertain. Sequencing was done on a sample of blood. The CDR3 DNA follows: TGCGCCAGCAGCTTGGCAGGACCCGGGGAGCTGTTTTTT. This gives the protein CASSLAGPGELFF.